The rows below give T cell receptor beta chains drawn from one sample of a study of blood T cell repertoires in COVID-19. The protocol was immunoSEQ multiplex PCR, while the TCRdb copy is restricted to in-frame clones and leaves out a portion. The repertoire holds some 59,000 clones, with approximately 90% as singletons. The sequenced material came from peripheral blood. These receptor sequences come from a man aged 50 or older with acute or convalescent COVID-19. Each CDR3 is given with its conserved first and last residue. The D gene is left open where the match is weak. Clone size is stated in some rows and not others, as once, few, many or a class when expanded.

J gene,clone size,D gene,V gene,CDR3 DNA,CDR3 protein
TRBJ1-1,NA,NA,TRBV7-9,TGTGCCAGCAGCTCAATCATGAACACTGAAGCTTTCTTT,CASSSIMNTEAFF
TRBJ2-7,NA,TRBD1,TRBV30,TGTGCCTGGAGTGGGGACAGGGCCGGTCGGTACTTC,CAWSGDRAGRYF
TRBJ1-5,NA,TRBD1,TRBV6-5,TGTGCCAGCAGCCTGGACAGGGAAGCCTTACAGCCCCAGCATTTT,CASSLDREALQPQHF
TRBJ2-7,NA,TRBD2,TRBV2,TGTGCCAGTATAAGGACTAGCGGGAGAGACGAGCAGTACTTC,CASIRTSGRDEQYF
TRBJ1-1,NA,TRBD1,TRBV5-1,TGCGCCAGCAGCTTGCGGGGGACAGGGGGCGCGAAGGGCACTGAAGCTTTCTTT,CASSLRGTGGAKGTEAFF
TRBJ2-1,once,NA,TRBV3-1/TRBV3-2,TGTGCCAGCAGCCAAGTTCGCAATGAGCAGTTCTTC,CASSQVRNEQFF
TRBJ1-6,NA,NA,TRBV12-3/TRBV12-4,TGTGCCAGCAGCTACTATAATTCACCCCTCCACTTT,CASSYYNSPLHF
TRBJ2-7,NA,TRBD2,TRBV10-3,TGTGCCATCAGTGGGACTAGCGGGAGGGTGGACGAGCAGTACTTC,CAISGTSGRVDEQYF
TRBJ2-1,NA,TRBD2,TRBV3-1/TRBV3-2,TGTGCCAGCAGCCAAGTACCGGAGGGGCGGGAGGGTCGCAATGAGCAGTTCTTC,CASSQVPEGREGRNEQFF
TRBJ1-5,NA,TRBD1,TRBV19,TGTGCCAGTTCGGTCCAGGGGGCCGGCAATCAGCCCCAGCATTTT,CASSVQGAGNQPQHF
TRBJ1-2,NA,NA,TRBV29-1,TGCAGCGTTGGAGAAGGGAGGGTTGGTGGCTACACCTTC,CSVGEGRVGGYTF
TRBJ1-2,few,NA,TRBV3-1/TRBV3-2,TGTGCCAGCAGCCTAAGCCCCCAGACCGGGACAAGGTTTTATTATGGCTACACCTTC,CASSLSPQTGTRFYYGYTF
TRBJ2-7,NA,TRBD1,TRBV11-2,TGTGCCAGCAGCTTTCCGGGACAGGGGTCCTACGAGCAGTACTTC,CASSFPGQGSYEQYF
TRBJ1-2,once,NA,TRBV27,TGTGCCAGCGGAGGTGGGGACTTCTATGGCTACACCTTC,CASGGGDFYGYTF
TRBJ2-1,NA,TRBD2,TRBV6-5,TGTGCCAGCAGTTCCTCGGGACTAGCGCACAATGAGCAGTTCTTC,CASSSSGLAHNEQFF
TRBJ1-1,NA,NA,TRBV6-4,TGTGCCAGCAGCGTCGGGATAGGCACTGAAGCTTTCTTT,CASSVGIGTEAFF
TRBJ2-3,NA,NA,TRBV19,TGTGCCAGTAGTATGACCGCCAGGGGAAGCACAGATACGCAGTATTTT,CASSMTARGSTDTQYF
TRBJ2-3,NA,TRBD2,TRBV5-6,TGTGCCAGCAGCTTGGAACTAGCGGGACTGACAGATACGCAGTATTTT,CASSLELAGLTDTQYF
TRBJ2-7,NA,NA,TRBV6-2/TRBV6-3,TGTGCCAGCAGTCCCCGACAACTTAGCTCCTACGAGCAGTACTTC,CASSPRQLSSYEQYF
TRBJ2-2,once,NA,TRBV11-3,TGTGCCAGCAGCTTAGGAGTGGCAGGGATGGTGGTCGGGGAGCTGTTTTTT,CASSLGVAGMVVGELFF
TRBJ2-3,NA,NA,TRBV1,TGCACCAGCAGCCTAGGACTAGCGGGAGGTATTTTCACAGATACGCAGTATTTT,CTSSLGLAGGIFTDTQYF
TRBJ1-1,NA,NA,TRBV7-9,TGTGCCAGCAGCCCCCAAGGGACACCGAACACTGAAGCTTTCTTT,CASSPQGTPNTEAFF
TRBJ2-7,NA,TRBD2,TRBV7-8,TGTGCCAGCAGCTTAGCGCAGGTAGCGGGAGTATGGGAGCAGTACTTC,CASSLAQVAGVWEQYF
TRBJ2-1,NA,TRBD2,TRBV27,TGTGCCGCTGGGACTAGCGGTTACAATGAGCAGTTCTTC,CAAGTSGYNEQFF
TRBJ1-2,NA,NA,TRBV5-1,TGCGCCAGCAGCTTGAACAGGGCAATCTATGGCTACACCTTC,CASSLNRAIYGYTF
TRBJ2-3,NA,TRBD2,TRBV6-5,TGTGCCAGCAGACGGACTAGCGTAGATACGCAGTATTTT,CASRRTSVDTQYF
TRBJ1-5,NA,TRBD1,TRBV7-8,TGTGCCAGCAGCTTAATAGGACAGGGGGCGGGTCAGCCCCAGCATTTT,CASSLIGQGAGQPQHF
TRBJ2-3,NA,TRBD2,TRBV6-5,TGTGCCAGCAGTCTGACTAGCGGAGGCACAGATACGCAGTATTTT,CASSLTSGGTDTQYF
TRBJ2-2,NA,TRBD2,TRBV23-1,TGCGCCAGCCATGTTCAGAGCGGGAGCGATCGGGCCGGGGAGCTGTTTTTT,CASHVQSGSDRAGELFF
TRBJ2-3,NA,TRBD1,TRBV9,TGTGCCAGCAGCGTTGGGACAGGAAGCACAGATACGCAGTATTTT,CASSVGTGSTDTQYF
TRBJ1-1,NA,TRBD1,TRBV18,TGTGCCAGCTCACAATTCGCTCAGGGGGCGGGCACTGAAGCTTTCTTT,CASSQFAQGAGTEAFF
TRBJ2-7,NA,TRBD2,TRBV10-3,TGTGCCATCAGCCGACTAGCGGACTACGAGCAGTACTTC,CAISRLADYEQYF
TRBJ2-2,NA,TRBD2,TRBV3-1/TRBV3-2,TGTGCCAGCAGCCCTACTAGCGGGAGGGCCTCCGGGGAGCTGTTTTTT,CASSPTSGRASGELFF
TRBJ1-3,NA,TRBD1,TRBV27,TGTGCCAGCTCTGACAGGGGGCTCATAATCCCTGGAAACACCATATATTTT,CASSDRGLIIPGNTIYF
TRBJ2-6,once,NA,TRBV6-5,TGTGCCAGCATGTTATCTGGGGCCAACGTCCTGACTTTC,CASMLSGANVLTF
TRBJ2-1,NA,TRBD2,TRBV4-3,TGCGCCAGCAGCCAAGTATCGGCGGGAGAGAATGAGCAGTTCTTC,CASSQVSAGENEQFF
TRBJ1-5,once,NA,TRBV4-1,TGCGCCAGCAGCCAAGAGCACTGGGGCAGAAATCAGCCCCAGCATTTT,CASSQEHWGRNQPQHF
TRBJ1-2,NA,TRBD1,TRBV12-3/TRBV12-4,TGTGCCAGCAGGGGACAGGGGGCGTATGGCTACACCTTC,CASRGQGAYGYTF
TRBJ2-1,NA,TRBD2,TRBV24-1,TGTGCCACCAGTGATTATTCTTCTAGCGGGCCCTACAATGAGCAGTTCTTC,CATSDYSSSGPYNEQFF
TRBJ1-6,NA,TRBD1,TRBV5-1,TGCGCCAGCAGCAAAGGACAGGAGATTAATTCACCCCTCCACTTT,CASSKGQEINSPLHF
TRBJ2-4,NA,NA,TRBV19,TGTGCCAGTAAGGAGGGGTTAGCCAAAAACATTCAGTACTTC,CASKEGLAKNIQYF
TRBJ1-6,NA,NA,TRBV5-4,TGTGCCAGCAGCTTGAGATCCCAAGCCAGGAATTCACCCCTCCACTTT,CASSLRSQARNSPLHF
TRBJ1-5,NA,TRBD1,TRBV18,TGTGCCAGCTCACCCCAGGGGGCGCTTGGCAATCAGCCCCAGCATTTT,CASSPQGALGNQPQHF
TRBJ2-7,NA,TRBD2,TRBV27,TGTGCCAGCAGTACTAGCGGGAGGGGAAACTACGAGCAGTACTTC,CASSTSGRGNYEQYF
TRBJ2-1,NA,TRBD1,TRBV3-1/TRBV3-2,TGTGCCAGCAGCCCCCGGGGACAGTACAATGAGCAGTTCTTC,CASSPRGQYNEQFF
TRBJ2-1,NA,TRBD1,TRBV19,TGTGCCAGTAGTATTGGGACAGGTGGGGGTTACAATGAGCAGTTCTTC,CASSIGTGGGYNEQFF
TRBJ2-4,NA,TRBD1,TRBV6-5,TGTGCCAGCAGCCCCCTCGGACAGGGCAAAAACATTCAGTACTTC,CASSPLGQGKNIQYF
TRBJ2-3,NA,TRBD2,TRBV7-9,TGTGCCAGCAGCCACGGGGGGACTGCCCGGGGGGAGCAGTATTTT,CASSHGGTARGEQYF
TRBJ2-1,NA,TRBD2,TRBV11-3,TGTGCCAGCAGCTTAAACCTAGCGGGCTCCTACAATGAGCAGTTCTTC,CASSLNLAGSYNEQFF
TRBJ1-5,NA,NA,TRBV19,TGTGCCAGTGGATGGACCACGGGGGATCAGCCCCAGCATTTT,CASGWTTGDQPQHF
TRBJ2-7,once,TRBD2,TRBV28,TGTGCCAGCAGTTTACTAGCGGGAGGCTACGAGCAGTACTTC,CASSLLAGGYEQYF
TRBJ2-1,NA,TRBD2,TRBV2,TGTGCCAGCAGCAGGACTAGCGGTAATGAGCAGTTCTTC,CASSRTSGNEQFF